This T cell receptor (beta chain) was identified during a study of PD-1 blockade in classical Hodgkin lymphoma. General study points: Patients starting nivolumab less than 1 year after ASCT had lower diversity and were excluded from later analyses. The study found that TCR diversity rose significantly by C4D1 in CD4+ but not CD8+ cells.

Relapse after autologous stem cell transplantation occurred in every patient, and brentuximab vedotin exposure varied. The table came from immunoSEQ multiplex PCR; TCRdb's copy has only in-frame clones and leaves some out. The sample has around 99,000 clones, more than 80% seen once; the top ten hold 15% to 20%. With respect to this clone: Its target is not known.

The junction had 4 bases not matched to a gene; V was cut back by 3 bases and J by 0 bases. Germline V lookup: CDR1 SGHAT, CDR2 FQNNGV. The CDR3 extends over 17 amino acids. This sequence originates from a human donor with classical Hodgkin lymphoma. The gene calls are TRBV11-2 and TRBJ2-1, with 11 bases matching TRBD2. The sequenced sample was peripheral blood mononuclear cells (PBMCs), obtained before the second cycle of nivolumab. The CDR3 loop is CASSFIAGGSSYNEQFF. The DNA of the CDR3 is TGTGCCAGCAGCTTTATAGCGGGAGGGAGCTCCTACAATGAGCAGTTCTTC.